One T cell receptor beta chain is described in this entry. Its antigen is unknown. PBMCs that had been cryopreserved were the source of 2 to 2.5 micrograms of genomic DNA for TCR beta libraries. The data stem from a study of cytotoxic CD8 clonotypes in ibrutinib-treated CLL. The germline gives CDR1 SGHRS, CDR2 YFSETQ. Trimming removed 4 bases from V and 1 base from J; junction bases left unmatched: 4. This CDR3 has 15 residues. Assay: immunoSEQ multiplex PCR; the TCRdb copy retains only in-frame clones and omits some. The table has 110,000 to 150,000 clones, 76% seen once. Study results and caveats: Clonality rose at ibrutinib response and fell back toward baseline at progression.

The receptor was isolated from a human donor with chronic lymphocytic leukemia. The sample here was PBMCs, taken after 24 months of ibrutinib treatment. This rearrangement joins TRBV5-1 to TRBJ2-1; 8 bases agree with TRBD1. CDR3 sequence: CASSPTGGSYNEQFF. In DNA form, the CDR3 reads TGCGCCAGCAGCCCTACAGGGGGGTCCTACAATGAGCAGTTCTTC. Drawing the rest from reference TRBV5-1 and TRBJ2-1, the complete variable domain is KAGVTQTPRYLIKTRGQQVTLSCSPISGHRSVSWYQQTPGQGLQFLFEYFSETQRNKGNFPGRFSGRQFSNSRSEMNVSTLELGDSALYLCASSPTGGSYNEQFFGPGTRLTVL.